This section outlines one TCR beta chain sequence together with its context. As yet, its antigen is unknown. This specimen comes from a study of T cells in Graves' hyperthyroidism and ophthalmopathy. This CDR3 region has 15 residues. The germline gives CDR1 SGHVS, CDR2 FNYEAQ. The V gene end was trimmed by 3 bases and the J gene end by 6 bases; junction bases not matched to a gene: 5. Overall study findings and caveats: The majority of expanded thyroid clonotypes above 0.001 also appeared in blood. Prediction of ophthalmopathy progression came a median about 6 months pre-onset.

TCR beta CDR3 regions were amplified from RNA. The primer set for the first-round RT-PCR of the TCR CDR3 was HTBI. MiXCR was run by TCRdb on the multiplex PCR reads, yielding one entry per CDR3 protein. In the table there are 490,000 or so distinct CDR3 sequences, 40% to 50% of which are singletons. The chain joins TRBV7-6 to TRBJ2-1; TRBD2 aligns across 10 bases. Sequenced sample: peripheral blood or thyroid tissue (not recorded which). This TCR was recovered from an adult woman with Graves' disease, either hyperthyroidism or ophthalmopathy (not recorded which). For the CDR3, the DNA is TGTGCCAGCAGCTTGAGGCCTAGCGGGAGCAATGAGCAGTTCTTC. Translated, it gives CASSLRPSGSNEQFF. Combining the CDR3 with reference TRBV7-6 and TRBJ2-1 gives the whole variable domain GAGVSQSPRYKVTKRGQDVALRCDPISGHVSLYWYRQALGQGPEFLTYFNYEAQQDKSGLPNDRFSAERPEGSISTLTIQRTEQRDSAMYRCASSLRPSGSNEQFFGPGTRLTVL.